Below, one TCR beta chain is given with its context. Its antigen is currently unknown. The CDR3 is 15 residues long. Germline lookup yields CDR1 MNHEY and CDR2 SVGAGI. The V gene lost 5 bases and the J gene lost 1 base, with 14 bases spanning the gap. Genomic DNA, for the unsorted samples, came from about 90 million PBMCs. This sample is part of a study of shared clonotypes between healthy human individuals. Produced via immunoSEQ multiplex PCR; TCRdb's table is partial and in-frame only. The data show 450,000 to 500,000 clones, with 81% seen just once and about 12% held by the top ten. Study-wide findings and caveats: Sampling used blood alone; tissue repertoires probably differ.

V usage is TRBV6-5 and J usage is TRBJ1-1; weak D call: TRBD1 (5 bases). Sequencing input: PBMCs. The TCR sequence derives from a middle-aged woman in good health. Some clones in this sample may be carry-over from other donors' samples. CDR3 region: CASSPPGTRNTEAFF. The CDR3, as DNA: TGTGCCAGCAGTCCGCCCGGGACGAGGAACACTGAAGCTTTCTTT.